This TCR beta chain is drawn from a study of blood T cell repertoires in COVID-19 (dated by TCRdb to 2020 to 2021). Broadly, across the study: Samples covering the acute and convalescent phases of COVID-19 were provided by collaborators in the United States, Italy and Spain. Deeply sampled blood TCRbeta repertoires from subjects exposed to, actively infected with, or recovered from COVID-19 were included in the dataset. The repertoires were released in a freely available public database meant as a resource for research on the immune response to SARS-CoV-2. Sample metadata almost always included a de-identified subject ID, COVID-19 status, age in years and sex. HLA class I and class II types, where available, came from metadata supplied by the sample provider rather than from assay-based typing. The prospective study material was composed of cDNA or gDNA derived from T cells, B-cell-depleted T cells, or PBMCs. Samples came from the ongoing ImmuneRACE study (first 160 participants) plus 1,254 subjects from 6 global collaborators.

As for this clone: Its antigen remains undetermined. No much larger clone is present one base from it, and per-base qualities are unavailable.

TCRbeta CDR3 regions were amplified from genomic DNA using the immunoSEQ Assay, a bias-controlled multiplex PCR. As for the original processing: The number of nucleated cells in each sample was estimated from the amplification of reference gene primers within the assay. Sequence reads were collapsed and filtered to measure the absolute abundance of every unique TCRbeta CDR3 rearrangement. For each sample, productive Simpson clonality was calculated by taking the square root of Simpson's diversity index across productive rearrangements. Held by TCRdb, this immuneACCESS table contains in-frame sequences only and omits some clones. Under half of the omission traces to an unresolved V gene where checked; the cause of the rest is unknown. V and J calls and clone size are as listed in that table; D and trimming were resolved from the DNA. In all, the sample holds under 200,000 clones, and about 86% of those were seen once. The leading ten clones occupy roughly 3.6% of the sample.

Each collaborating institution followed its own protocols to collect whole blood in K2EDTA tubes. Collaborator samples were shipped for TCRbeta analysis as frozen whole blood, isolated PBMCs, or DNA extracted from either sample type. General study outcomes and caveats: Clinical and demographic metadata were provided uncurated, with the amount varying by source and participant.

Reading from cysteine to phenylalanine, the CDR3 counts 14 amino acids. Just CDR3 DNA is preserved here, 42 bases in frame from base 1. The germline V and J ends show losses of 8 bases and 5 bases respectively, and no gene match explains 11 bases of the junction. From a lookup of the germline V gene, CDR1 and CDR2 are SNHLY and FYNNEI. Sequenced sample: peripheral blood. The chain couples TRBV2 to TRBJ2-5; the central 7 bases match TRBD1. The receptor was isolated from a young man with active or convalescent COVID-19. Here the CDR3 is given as CASHLEGARETQYF. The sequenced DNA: TGTGCCAGCCACCTTGAGGGGGCTAGGGAGACCCAGTACTTC.